This TCR beta chain comes out of a study of blood T cell repertoires in COVID-19. Study overall: PBMCs, B-cell-depleted T cells, or T cells provided the cDNA or gDNA that made up the material.

Between the trimmed V and J ends, which lost 5 bases and 1 base, there was a span of 11 bases. CDR3 length: 15 amino acids. In germline, CDR1 is LNHDA, CDR2 SQIVND (reference sequence). Profiling relied on immunoSEQ multiplex PCR, and the TCRdb table lists in-frame clones only, not all of them. The table has about 210,000 clones, 70% to 90% seen once. The clonotype originates from a woman aged 45-65 years with active or convalescent COVID-19. This chain joins TRBV19 and TRBJ2-2, with D possibly matching TRBD1 (5 bases). Material: peripheral blood. The CDR3 loop reads CASSVGTGNTGELFF. The DNA of the CDR3 is TGTGCCAGTAGTGTAGGAACAGGGAACACCGGGGAGCTGTTTTTT.